This T cell receptor beta chain was sequenced during a study of beta chain features in type 1 diabetes. Whole-study findings and limits: The question left open here concerned HLA type influencing TCRB rearrangement.

V was trimmed by 0 bases and J by 0 bases, leaving 12 bases between them. CDR3 size: 16 residues. In germline, CDR1 is SGDLS, CDR2 YYNGEE. A few counts support this clone. Its cognate antigen is unknown. Isolation of CD4+ naive, central memory, regulatory and stem cell-like memory cells was achieved by sorting via CD45RO/CCR7/CD25/CD127/CD95/CD27. Each sorted population was over 98% pure. Expressed TCRB transcripts were sequenced because the isolated RNA had all been reverse transcribed beforehand. Only in-frame clones appear in the TCRdb table, and some are missing; sequencing was by immunoSEQ multiplex PCR. The sample comprises around 400,000 clones, approximately 15% of which are singletons, and about 0.02% rests with the top ten.

The V call is TRBV9, the J call TRBJ1-2; a weak D match, TRBD1 (5 bases). The sequence was obtained from a woman younger than 30 in good health. Sequencing was performed on naive CD4+ T cells from blood. CDR3 DNA: TGTGCCAGCAGCGTAGCTTCAGGGCCGGCTAACTATGGCTACACCTTC. Encoded protein: CASSVASGPANYGYTF.